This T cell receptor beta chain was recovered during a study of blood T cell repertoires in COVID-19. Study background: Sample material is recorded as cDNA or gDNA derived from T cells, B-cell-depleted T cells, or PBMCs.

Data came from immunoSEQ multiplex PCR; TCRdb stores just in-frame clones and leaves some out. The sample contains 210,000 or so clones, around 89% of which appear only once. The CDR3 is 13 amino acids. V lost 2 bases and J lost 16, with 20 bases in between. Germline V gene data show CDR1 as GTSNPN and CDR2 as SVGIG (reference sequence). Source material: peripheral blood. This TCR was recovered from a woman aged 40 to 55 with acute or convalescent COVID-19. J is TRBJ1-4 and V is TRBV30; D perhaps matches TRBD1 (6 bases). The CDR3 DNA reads TGTGCCTGGAGTTCTGACAGCTATCAGGGGCGGTTTTTT. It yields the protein CAWSSDSYQGRFF. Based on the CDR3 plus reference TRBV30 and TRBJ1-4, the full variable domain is SQTIHQWPATLVQPVGSPLSLECTVEGTSNPNLYWYRQAAGRGLQLLFYSVGIGQISSEVPQNLSASRPQDRQFILSSKKLLLSDSGFYLCAWSSDSYQGRFFGSGTQLSVL.